The 14 T cell receptor beta chains below were found in one sample sequenced in a study of CXCR3-negative and CXCR3-positive naive CD8 T cells. cDNA libraries for TRB were generated by 5' RACE incorporating UMI labels. TCRdb reprocessed the 5' RACE reads and reports one entry per CDR3 protein, with no DNA. The sample's table shows some 130,000 distinct CDR3 sequences. The sample comprised naive CXCR3- CD8+ T cells from blood. Subset described: CD45RO-CCR7+CD27+CD95- naive CD8+ T cells lacking CXCR3 (TNR3-). These TCRs come from a human donor in good health. Some clones in this sample may be carry-over from other donors' samples.

V usage is TRBV12-3 or TRBV12-4 and J usage is TRBJ2-7; TCRdb proposes TRBD2, but this gene call is untestable without DNA. There are 11 residues in the CDR3. The CDR3 is CASREGYEQYF.

The chain recombines TRBV29-1 with TRBJ2-1; TCRdb picks TRBD2, but there is no DNA to check that call. The CDR3 covers 17 residues. From germline, CDR1 is SQVTM and CDR2 ANQGSEA. The CDR3 protein is CSVEVLAGGPGVNEQFF.

This chain joins TRBV19 and TRBJ2-7. CDR1 is LNHDA and CDR2 is SQIVND in the germline V gene (reference sequence). This CDR3 spans 15 amino acids. CDR3: CASSIHVVSSYEQYF. The entire variable domain, with the rest obtained from reference TRBV19 and TRBJ2-7, is as follows: DGGITQSPKYLFRKEGQNVTLSCEQNLNHDAMYWYRQDPGQGLRLIYYSQIVNDFQKGDIAEGYSVSREKKESFPLTVTSAQKNPTAFYLCASSIHVVSSYEQYFGPGTRLTVT.

The gene calls are TRBV3-1 and TRBJ2-2. The CDR3 length is 13 residues. Per germline, CDR1 LGHDT and CDR2 YNNKEL (reference sequence). This CDR3 reads CASSQEGNGELFF.

The J gene is TRBJ2-2, the V gene TRBV7-6; TCRdb names TRBD1, which stays unverified in the absence of DNA. Germline V gene data show CDR1 as SGHVS and CDR2 as FNYEAQ. The CDR3 loop spans 14 amino acids. This CDR3 reads CASSRIAGFGELFF.

The chain carries TRBV14 and TRBJ2-5; as DNA is missing, the TRBD2 call by TCRdb cannot be tested. Germline V gene data show CDR1 as SGHDN and CDR2 as FVKESK. The CDR3 is 17 residues long. CDR3 sequence reads: CASSQDLGGGPSETQYF. Full variable domain (outside the CDR3, taken from reference TRBV14 and TRBJ2-5): EAGVTQFPSHSVIEKGQTVTLRCDPISGHDNLYWYRRVMGKEIKFLLHFVKESKQDESGMPNNRFLAERTGGTYSTLKVQPAELEDSGVYFCASSQDLGGGPSETQYFGPGTRLLVL.

V gene TRBV4-2 combines with J gene TRBJ2-3; the D call from TCRdb, TRBD1, cannot be confirmed without DNA. Germline CDR1 is LGHNA and CDR2 is YNFKEQ. The CDR3 runs 16 residues. The CDR3 loop is CASSPAGQESTDTQYF.

V is TRBV24-1 and J is TRBJ2-1. The CDR3 is 16 residues long. CDR1 and CDR2 (germline): KGHDR, SFDVKD. CDR3: CATSDFGQYSYNEQFF.

The V and J genes are TRBV7-2 and TRBJ2-5. The length of the CDR3 is 18 residues. Germline CDR1 SGHTA, CDR2 FQGNSA. The CDR3 loop reads CASSLARSIGRVKETQYF. Together with reference TRBV7-2 and TRBJ2-5, the CDR3 gives the full variable domain: GAGVSQSPSNKVTEKGKDVELRCDPISGHTALYWYRQSLGQGLEFLIYFQGNSAPDKSGLPSDRFSAERTGGSVSTLTIQRTQQEDSAVYLCASSLARSIGRVKETQYFGPGTRLLVL.

The chain employs TRBV12-3 or TRBV12-4 and TRBJ1-2; absent DNA, TCRdb's TRBD1 call cannot be checked. CDR3 length: 14 amino acids. The CDR3 sequence: CAIRVPGQGDGYTF.

The chain couples TRBV28 to TRBJ2-2; TCRdb calls TRBD2, which cannot be checked without DNA. The CDR3 spans 15 residues. Germline CDR1 is MDHEN and CDR2 is SYDVKM. The chain's CDR3 is CASSLAGEYTGELFF.

The chain uses TRBV12-3 or TRBV12-4 and TRBJ2-1; the D call of TRBD2 rests on TCRdb alone, since no DNA is present to check it. This CDR3 contains 17 residues. CDR3 sequence reads: CASSPGLAGPFPNEQFF.

This chain links TRBV6-2 or TRBV6-3 with TRBJ2-2; checking the TCRdb D call of TRBD2 is not possible without DNA. The CDR3 has 17 amino acids. The germline V gene encodes CDR1 MNHEY and CDR2 SVGEGT. This CDR3 is CASSYPDTGEDTGELFF.

The V gene is TRBV29-1, the J gene TRBJ1-2. Germline CDR1 and CDR2: SQVTM and ANQGSEA. CDR3 size: 13 residues. CDR3 residues: CSVEEAANYGYTF.